This T cell receptor beta chain appears in the sequencing data of a study of radiotherapy plus CTLA-4 blockade in lung cancer. Study information: Overall, 18% of patients showed an objective response, while over 25% attained disease control.

Germline V gene sequence: CDR1 MNHEY, CDR2 SMNVEV (reference sequence). Trimming removed 5 bases from V and 3 bases from J; junction bases left unmatched: 7. The CDR3 loop spans 15 amino acids. Notes on this clone: The antigen remains unidentified.

Patients in the study, people with chemo-refractory metastatic non-small-cell lung cancer, received focal radiation plus ipilimumab CTLA-4 blockade. Study-wide findings and caveats: Alongside interferon-beta, early blood T cell clone dynamics were reportedly the best predictor of response. In blood, TCR clones derived from the tumor expanded after radiotherapy plus ipilimumab.

Libraries were prepared by immunoSEQ multiplex PCR; TCRdb keeps only in-frame clonotypes and omits some of them. Here the sample spans about 120,000 clones, roughly 74% being singletons. The sample was peripheral blood, taken from a patient treated with radiotherapy plus ipilimumab. The rearrangement links TRBV27 to TRBJ1-5; 7 bases align to TRBD1. The receptor was derived from a human donor with non-small cell lung cancer who had a partial response to radiotherapy plus ipilimumab. This chain's CDR3 is CASSPRQGSNQPQHF. DNA of the CDR3: TGTGCCAGCAGTCCTCGACAGGGATCCAATCAGCCCCAGCATTTT.